The entry below describes one TCR beta chain. The antigen remains undetermined. These data originate in a study of cytomegalovirus exposure and HLA in healthy donors. Germline V lookup: CDR1 SGDLS, CDR2 YYNGEE. CDR3 length: 16 residues. Trimming cost V 3 bases and J 1 base, with 16 bases left between them. A multiplex PCR was run with 60 Vbeta primers and 13 Jbeta primers. Clones were read by immunoSEQ multiplex PCR, and TCRdb kept only the in-frame ones, dropping some. This sample has 75,000 to 95,000 clones; roughly 73% occur once, and the top ten carry approximately 4.4%. Findings and caveats of the study: Fewer N-insertions than the roughly 600-donor mean were reportedly shown by an Asian-associated ancestry cluster in a later analysis.

The rearrangement links TRBV9 to TRBJ1-1; D is unresolved. The sequence came from a male donor in good health and CMV-seropositive. Source material: PBMCs. The CDR3 region is CASSEPDNPRNTEAFF. The CDR3 nucleotides read TGTGCCAGCAGCGAACCAGATAACCCCCGGAACACTGAAGCTTTCTTT.